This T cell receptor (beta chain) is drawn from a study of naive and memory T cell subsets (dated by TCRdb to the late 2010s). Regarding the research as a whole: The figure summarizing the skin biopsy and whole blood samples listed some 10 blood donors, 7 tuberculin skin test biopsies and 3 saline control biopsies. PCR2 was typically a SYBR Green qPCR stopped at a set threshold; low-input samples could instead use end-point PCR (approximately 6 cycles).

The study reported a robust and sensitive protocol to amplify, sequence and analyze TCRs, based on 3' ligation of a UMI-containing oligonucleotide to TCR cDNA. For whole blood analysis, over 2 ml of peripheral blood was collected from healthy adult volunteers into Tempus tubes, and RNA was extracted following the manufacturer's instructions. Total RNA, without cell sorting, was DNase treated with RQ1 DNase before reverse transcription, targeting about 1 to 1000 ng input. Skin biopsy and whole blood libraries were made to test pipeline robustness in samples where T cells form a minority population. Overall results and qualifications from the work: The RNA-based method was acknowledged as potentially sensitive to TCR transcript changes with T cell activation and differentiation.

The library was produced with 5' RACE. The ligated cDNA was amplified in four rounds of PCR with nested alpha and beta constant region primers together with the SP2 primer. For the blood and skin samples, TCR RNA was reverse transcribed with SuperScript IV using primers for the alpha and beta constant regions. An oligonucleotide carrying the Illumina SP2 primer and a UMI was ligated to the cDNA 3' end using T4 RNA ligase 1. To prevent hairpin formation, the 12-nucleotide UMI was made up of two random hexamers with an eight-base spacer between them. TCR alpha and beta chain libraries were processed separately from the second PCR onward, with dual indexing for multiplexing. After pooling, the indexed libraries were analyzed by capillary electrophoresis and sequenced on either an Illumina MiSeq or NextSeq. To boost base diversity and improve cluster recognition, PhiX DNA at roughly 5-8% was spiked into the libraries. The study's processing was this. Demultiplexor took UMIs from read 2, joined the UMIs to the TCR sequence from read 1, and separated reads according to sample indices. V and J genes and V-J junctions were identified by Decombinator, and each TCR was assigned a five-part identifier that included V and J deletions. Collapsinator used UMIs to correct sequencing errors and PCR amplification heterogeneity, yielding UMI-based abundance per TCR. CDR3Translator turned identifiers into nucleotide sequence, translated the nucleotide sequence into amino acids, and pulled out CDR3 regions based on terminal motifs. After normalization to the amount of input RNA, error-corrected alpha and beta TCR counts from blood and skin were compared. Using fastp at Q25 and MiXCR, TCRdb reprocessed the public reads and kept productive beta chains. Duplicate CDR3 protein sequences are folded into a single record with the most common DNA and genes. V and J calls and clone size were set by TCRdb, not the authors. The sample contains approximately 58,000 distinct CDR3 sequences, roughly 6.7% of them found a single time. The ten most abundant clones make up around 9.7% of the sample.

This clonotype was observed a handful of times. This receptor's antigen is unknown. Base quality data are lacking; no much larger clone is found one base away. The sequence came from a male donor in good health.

The DNA sequence follows: TGTGCCAGCGCTGGGTGGGGTAGTTCCTCCTACGAGCAGTACTTC. Its product reads: CASAGWGSSSYEQYF. The sequence joins TRBV27 to TRBJ2-7, with the D gene not clear enough to name. V sheds 8 bases and J sheds 0 bases, leaving 17 bases between their ends. The CDR3 spans 15 residues, from the cysteine through the phenylalanine. Just the 45-base CDR3 DNA is kept, in frame starting at base 1. The germline V gene (reference sequence) specifies MNHEY as CDR1 and SMNVEV as CDR2.